Listed here are 28 T cell receptor beta chains from one sample, sequenced in a study of blood T cell repertoires in COVID-19. Measured with immunoSEQ multiplex PCR; TCRdb has only the in-frame clones, and not every one. The table includes under 200,000 clones, around 87% detected once. Sequencing was done on a sample of peripheral blood. These receptor sequences come from a woman aged 80 or over with COVID-19, enrolled during active disease.

This chain connects TRBV7-2 to TRBJ2-1; 7 bases align to TRBD2. Germline CDR1 is SGHTA and CDR2 is FQGNSA. This CDR3 comprises 15 residues. Trimming at V came to 5 bases and at J to 9 bases, leaving 13 bases not matched to a gene. The CDR3 nucleotides read TGTGCCAGCAGCGTCCCTGGACTAGGGGTAGGTGAGCAGTTCTTC. Its translation is CASSVPGLGVGEQFF.

The rearrangement links TRBV12-5 to TRBJ2-1; 11 bases match TRBD2. V gave up 2 bases and J gave up 5 bases; unmatched junction bases: 5. The CDR3 sequence is 16 residues long. Per the germline V gene, CDR1 is LGHNT and CDR2 is FRNRAP. CDR3: CASGLSGTSGHNEQFF. The CDR3 DNA reads TGTGCTAGTGGTTTGAGCGGGACTAGCGGACACAATGAGCAGTTCTTC.

V and J are TRBV6-6 and TRBJ2-7; 7 nucleotides align to TRBD1. The germline V gene encodes CDR1 MNHNY and CDR2 SVGAGI (reference sequence). This CDR3 comprises 19 residues. V lost 5 bases to trimming and J lost 5 bases; unmatched junction nucleotides: 24. CDR3 region: CASSLQPVRRQGSSHEQYF. Here the CDR3 DNA reads TGTGCCAGCAGTCTTCAGCCCGTCCGCCGACAGGGCTCTTCGCACGAGCAGTACTTC.

The gene calls are TRBV9 and TRBJ1-1; D may be TRBD1 (5 bases). The germline V gene has CDR1 SGDLS and CDR2 YYNGEE. The CDR3 runs to 13 residues. V lost 5 bases and J 0 bases, leaving 8 bases between the germline ends. The DNA for the CDR3 is TGTGCCAGCAGTCAGACAGTGAACACTGAAGCTTTCTTT. Its translation is CASSQTVNTEAFF.

The chain has TRBV27 and TRBJ1-1; TRBD1 might be the D (5 bases). Germline V lookup: CDR1 MNHEY, CDR2 SMNVEV (reference sequence). The CDR3 has 14 amino acids. Trimming shortened V by 3 bases and J by 1 base, and 9 bases separated the two germline ends. CDR3 sequence reads: CASSLRQQNTEAFF. In DNA, the CDR3 is TGTGCCAGCAGTTTGAGACAGCAGAACACTGAAGCTTTCTTT.

The J gene is TRBJ1-5, the V gene TRBV5-1; D gene unclear. The germline CDR1 and CDR2 sequences are SGHRS and YFSETQ. The CDR3 consists of 15 residues. V was shortened by 4 bases and J by 0 bases, with 11 bases between the two germline ends. The CDR3 loop reads CASSPVGDSNQPQHF. CDR3 DNA sequence: TGCGCCAGCAGCCCCGTCGGGGATAGCAATCAGCCCCAGCATTTT.

The rearrangement uses TRBV19 and TRBJ2-5; D may be TRBD2 (5 bases). V gave up 2 bases and J gave up 5 bases, with 15 bases separating them. Germline CDR1 reads LNHDA; CDR2 reads SQIVND (reference sequence). The CDR3 is 15 residues long. Here the CDR3 reads CASSITRATSETQYF. For the CDR3, the DNA is TGTGCCAGTAGTATAACTAGAGCCACGTCGGAGACCCAGTACTTC.

The J gene is TRBJ2-3, the V gene TRBV11-2; a weak D match, TRBD2 (5 bases). This CDR3 comprises 14 residues. Trimming removed 5 bases from V and 6 bases from J, with 15 bases in between. Germline V gene lookup returns CDR1 SGHAT and CDR2 FQNNGV. The CDR3 sequence: CASSLSPVADTQYF. CDR3 nucleotides: TGTGCCAGCAGCCTCTCCCCCGTAGCGGATACGCAGTATTTT.

This chain connects TRBV11-1 to TRBJ1-2; TRBD1 matches 9 bases. Germline V gene data show CDR1 as SGHAT and CDR2 as FQDESV (reference sequence). This CDR3 contains 16 residues. The trim removed 5 bases at V and 0 bases at J, leaving 7 bases unmatched. CDR3 sequence: CASSRDRAITNYGYTF. The CDR3 DNA reads as TGTGCCAGCAGCCGGGACAGGGCAATCACTAACTATGGCTACACCTTC.

Notes on this clone: Other DNA sequences within the sample encode an identical CDR3. This chain links TRBV28 with TRBJ1-1, with unresolved D. Trimming left V 2 bases short and J 0 bases short, with 4 bases between. The CDR3 contains 13 residues. Germline V gene sequence: CDR1 MDHEN, CDR2 SYDVKM. CDR3 DNA sequence: TGTGCCAGCAGTTTAGAGTTGAACACTGAAGCTTTCTTT. Translating it yields CASSLELNTEAFF. The full variable domain, rest sourced from reference TRBV28 and TRBJ1-1, is DVKVTQSSRYLVKRTGEKVFLECVQDMDHENMFWYRQDPGLGLRLIYFSYDVKMKEKGDIPEGYSVSREKKERFSLILESASTNQTSMYLCASSLELNTEAFFGQGTRLTVV.

V usage is TRBV28 and J usage is TRBJ2-3; 15 nucleotides match TRBD2. V lost 5 bases and J lost 5; bases outside the gene matches: 11. The V gene's germline CDR1 is MDHEN and CDR2 SYDVKM. The CDR3 contains 18 residues. CDR3 in amino acids: CASSQTSGLAGGQDTQYF. As DNA, the CDR3 is TGTGCCAGCAGTCAAACGTCGGGACTAGCGGGAGGTCAAGATACGCAGTATTTT.

V is TRBV5-8 and J is TRBJ2-3, with 9 bases that match TRBD2. From germline, CDR1 is SGHTS and CDR2 YDEGEE. Unmatched junction bases numbered 15, after V lost 3 bases and J lost 7 bases. This CDR3 has 17 residues. The CDR3 protein is CASSWRPSGIAINTQYF. The CDR3 coding sequence is TGTGCCAGCAGCTGGAGGCCTAGCGGGATCGCTATAAATACGCAGTATTTT.

This clone was counted once. The chain is built from TRBV18 and TRBJ1-5; TRBD1 agrees at 8 bases. The germline gives CDR1 KGHSH, CDR2 LQKENI. The CDR3 has 14 residues. After removal of 3 bases from V and 5 bases from J, the junction contained 3 bases not matched to a gene. The CDR3 is CASSPGQVDQPQHF. CDR3 DNA: TGTGCCAGCTCACCGGGACAGGTCGATCAGCCCCAGCATTTT.

This chain joins TRBV6-5 and TRBJ2-7, with no clear D. CDR3 size: 13 residues. V was clipped by 3 bases and J by 2 bases, with 8 bases between them. From germline, CDR1 is MNHEY and CDR2 SVGAGI. CDR3 bases: TGTGCCAGCAGTTATGAGCGAACCTACGAGCAGTACTTC. This codes for CASSYERTYEQYF.

This chain connects TRBV28 to TRBJ2-7; 9 nucleotides line up with TRBD1. The germline V gene encodes CDR1 MDHEN and CDR2 SYDVKM. Trimming took 6 bases from V and 6 from J; bases not matched to a gene: 9. The CDR3 covers 14 residues. CDR3 amino acids: CASSPFDRGSEQYF. CDR3 DNA: TGTGCCAGCAGCCCCTTTGACAGGGGGAGCGAGCAGTACTTC.

The chain is built from TRBV28 and TRBJ2-7; 9 positions match TRBD1. V was pared by 5 bases and J by 6 bases, with 11 bases of the junction left unmatched. CDR3 length: 15 amino acids. Germline CDR1 MDHEN, CDR2 SYDVKM. CDR3 in amino acids: CASSPQGQGSAEQYF. For the CDR3, the DNA is TGTGCCAGCAGTCCGCAGGGACAGGGATCCGCCGAGCAGTACTTC.

This chain connects TRBV19 to TRBJ2-3; maybe TRBD1 (5 bases). The germline gives CDR1 LNHDA, CDR2 SQIVND (reference sequence). V lost 4 bases, J lost 10 bases, and 18 bases lay in between. This CDR3 contains 14 residues. This CDR3 is CASSTQDLPVAQYF. The DNA for the CDR3 is TGTGCCAGTAGTACACAGGACCTACCCGTGGCGCAGTATTTT.

The chain employs TRBV18 and TRBJ1-5, with 7 positions matching TRBD1. In germline, CDR1 is KGHSH, CDR2 LQKENI. V dropped 3 bases and J dropped 4; count of bases not matched to a gene: 9. The CDR3 length is 16 residues. The CDR3 loop reads CASSPAGQFLNQPQHF. DNA for the CDR3: TGTGCCAGCTCACCGGCGGGACAGTTTCTAAATCAGCCCCAGCATTTT.

The J gene is TRBJ1-1, the V gene TRBV15, with 12 bases lining up with TRBD1. The CDR3 runs to 15 residues. Germline-derived CDR1 and CDR2 are LNHNV and YYDKDF (reference sequence). The ends lost 3 bases at V and 5 bases at J; junction bases unmatched: 4. The CDR3 protein is CATSSSGQGATEAFF. In DNA, the CDR3 is TGTGCCACCAGCAGCTCGGGACAGGGGGCGACTGAAGCTTTCTTT.

The J gene is TRBJ1-6, the V gene TRBV6-5; possible D gene TRBD1, 5 bases. The CDR3 is 15 amino acids. V dropped 2 bases and J dropped 8 bases, with 13 bases sitting between them. Germline CDR1 MNHEY, CDR2 SVGAGI. CDR3 nucleotide sequence: TGTGCCAGCAGTTACGTGCAGGGAAGCGATTCACCCCTCCACTTT. Its protein is CASSYVQGSDSPLHF.

The chain couples TRBV6-5 to TRBJ2-7; D is perhaps TRBD1 (5 bases). The ends were cut back, 2 bases at V and 1 base at J, with 6 bases in the middle. This CDR3 is 13 amino acids long. The germline V gene has CDR1 MNHEY and CDR2 SVGAGI. CDR3 nucleotides: TGTGCCAGCAGTTACGACAGATCCTACGAGCAGTACTTC. Translation: CASSYDRSYEQYF.

The rearrangement links TRBV4-2 to TRBJ1-4, with TRBD1 as a possible D gene (5 bases). The CDR3 spans 13 residues. The germline V gene has CDR1 LGHNA and CDR2 YNFKEQ. V lost 4 bases and J 3 bases, leaving 6 bases between the germline ends. In DNA form, the CDR3 reads TGTGCCAGCAGCCGGGGCTCTAATGAAAAACTGTTTTTT. This gives the protein CASSRGSNEKLFF.

The chain joins TRBV28 to TRBJ1-5; D call uncertain. CDR1 MDHEN and CDR2 SYDVKM come from the germline V gene. The CDR3 contains 14 residues. Trimming took 3 bases from V and 7 from J, leaving 13 bases between them. In DNA form, the CDR3 reads TGTGCCAGCAGTTTTCGCCAGGCCAGGCAGCCCCAGCATTTT. Translation gives CASSFRQARQPQHF.

The rearrangement links TRBV27 to TRBJ1-2; D is possibly TRBD1 (5 bases). The CDR3 has 13 residues. CDR1 and CDR2 from the germline V gene are MNHEY and SMNVEV (reference sequence). V was shortened by 4 bases and J by 6 bases, with 12 bases between the two germline ends. CDR3 region: CASSWREGDGYTF. The CDR3 DNA reads as TGTGCCAGCAGTTGGAGGGAAGGGGATGGCTACACCTTC.

The chain couples TRBV5-1 to TRBJ2-2; possibly TRBD1 for D (5 bases). The CDR3 spans 17 residues. Trimming removed 4 bases at V and 0 bases at J, with 16 bases between. Germline lookup yields CDR1 SGHRS and CDR2 YFSETQ. CDR3 in DNA: TGCGCCAGCAGCAACACCCAGGGTGTTCCGAACACCGGGGAGCTGTTTTTT. It translates to CASSNTQGVPNTGELFF.

The rearrangement joins TRBV2 to TRBJ2-3; D not resolved. This CDR3 region has 15 residues. Germline CDR1 is SNHLY and CDR2 is FYNNEI. Trimming took 4 bases from V and 0 from J, leaving 11 bases between them. CDR3 region: CASSGYPTSTDTQYF. CDR3 DNA: TGTGCCAGCAGTGGTTACCCAACTAGCACAGATACGCAGTATTTT.

V and J are TRBV5-4 and TRBJ2-5, with 7 bases lining up with TRBD1. V lost 4 bases to trimming and J lost 0 bases; unmatched junction nucleotides: 3. Germline lookup yields CDR1 SGHNT and CDR2 YYREEE (reference sequence). The CDR3 runs to 14 residues. The DNA of the CDR3 is TGTGCCAGCAGCCTGACAGGGAACCAAGAGACCCAGTACTTC. This codes for CASSLTGNQETQYF. Full variable domain (remainder filled in from reference TRBV5-4 and TRBJ2-5): ETGVTQSPTHLIKTRGQQVTLRCSSQSGHNTVSWYQQALGQGPQFIFQYYREEENGRGNFPPRFSGLQFPNYSSELNVNALELDDSALYLCASSLTGNQETQYFGPGTRLLVL.

The rearrangement uses TRBV3-1 (or the pseudogene TRBV3-2) and TRBJ2-7; D possibly corresponds to TRBD2 (5 bases). Deletions cut 2 bases from V and 7 bases from J, with 21 bases between. The CDR3 runs 16 residues. Germline-derived CDR1 and CDR2 are LGHDT and YNNKEL (reference sequence). The CDR3 region has the DNA TGTGCCAGCAGCCAATCCAGCGGACCCCGAGGGCGGGAGCAGTACTTC. This codes for CASSQSSGPRGREQYF.